This T cell receptor beta chain is from a study of T cells in localized non-small cell lung cancer. Study-wide points: Appearance in adjacent lung was seen for a median about 58 of the top 100 tumor clones.

This clone has only a few counts. The antigen remains undetermined. The J segment lost 0 bases and the V segment lost 0 bases, leaving 5 bases of the junction unmatched. CDR3 length equals 20 residues. From germline, CDR1 is MGHRA and CDR2 YSYEKL. Sequenced by immunoSEQ multiplex PCR; TCRdb stores in-frame clones only, minus some. The sample has tens of thousands of clones, about 88% seen once; the top ten hold roughly 16%. The material sequenced was PBMCs, taken before any cancer treatment. The gene calls are TRBV4-1 and TRBJ2-4, with 16 nucleotides matching TRBD2. This receptor was taken from a female donor with stage II lung adenocarcinoma. The CDR3 nucleotides read TGCGCCAGCAGCCAAGACGTGGGACTAGCGGGGGGGAGAGCCAAAAACATTCAGTACTTC. Protein product: CASSQDVGLAGGRAKNIQYF.